This TCR beta chain was retrieved from a study of shared clonotypes between healthy human individuals. Study-wide findings and caveats: Though the depth was large, rarefaction showed that sorted-subset sequencing was incomplete.

Some 29,000 T cell genomes (about 0.2 ug DNA) went into each sorted-subset replicate. Only in-frame clones appear in the TCRdb table, and some are missing; sequencing was by immunoSEQ multiplex PCR. The table includes some 1,100,000 clones, approximately 80% detected once. Deletions cut 4 bases from V and 5 bases from J, with 14 bases between. The germline V gene encodes CDR1 LGHNA and CDR2 YNFKEQ. The CDR3 has 14 residues. In the case of this clone: Antigen: not known.

The clonotype was recovered from a man between 18 and 29 years old in good health. Some clones in this sample may be carry-over from other donors' samples. Specimen: memory CD4+ T cells from PBMCs. Subset described: CD45RA-negative fraction. The chain has TRBV4-2 and TRBJ2-5; D possibly corresponds to TRBD2 (6 bases). The CDR3 DNA follows: TGTGCCAGCAGCCTCCAACTAGCTGGGGAGACCCAGTACTTC. It encodes CASSLQLAGETQYF.